This T cell receptor beta chain came from a study of blood T cell dynamics during melanoma immunotherapy. Background on the study: First-line therapy was either pembrolizumab or nivolumab with ipilimumab for metastatic melanoma.

Stated time point: pre-treatment baseline. Samples come from before therapy and from week 3 after the first blockade cycle. Prior systemic cancer therapy, immunosuppressant use and other active malignancies excluded patients. Method: immunoSEQ multiplex PCR; TCRdb's copy keeps in-frame clones and lacks some. The sample yields about 6,300 clones, approximately 91% seen once. Looked up from germline, CDR1 is MNHNS and CDR2 is SASEGT. The CDR3 totals 14 residues. The J segment lost 10 bases and the V segment lost 0 bases, leaving 3 bases of the junction unmatched. The rearrangement links TRBV6-1 to TRBJ2-1; the match to TRBD2 covers 10 bases. Sequencing was performed on cell-free DNA from blood, taken from a patient treated with checkpoint blockade. This clonotype was sampled from a human donor with melanoma. CDR3: CASSEAPGLAEQFF. CDR3 DNA: TGTGCCAGCAGTGAAGCCCCGGGACTAGCGGAGCAGTTCTTC.